Listed below are T cell receptor beta chains from one sample, sequenced in a study of cytomegalovirus exposure and HLA in healthy donors. The table came from immunoSEQ multiplex PCR; TCRdb's copy has only in-frame clones and leaves some out. The table has approximately 130,000 clones, over 65% seen once. Sequencing was performed on PBMCs. Receptor source: a man aged 45-60 years in good health and CMV-seronegative. CDR3s include the opening cysteine and the closing phenylalanine or tryptophan. A D gene is named only where the DNA matches it firmly. For some rows the clone size is stated as once, few or many, or as a class when expanded; others skip it.

NA	TRBJ2-5	NA	TRBV5-4	CASRPDRVAWTQYF	TGTGCCAGCAGACCGGACAGAGTGGCGTGGACCCAGTACTTC
NA	TRBJ1-5	NA	TRBV28	CASSLDSLYQPQHF	TGTGCCAGCAGTTTAGACTCTCTTTATCAGCCCCAGCATTTT
TRBD1	TRBJ1-4	NA	TRBV18	CASSLGQAGEKLFF	TGTGCCAGCTCTCTTGGACAGGCCGGCGAAAAACTGTTTTTT
TRBD1	TRBJ2-1	NA	TRBV11-1	CASSPRLGQGVNNEQFF	TGTGCCAGCAGCCCTAGGCTGGGACAGGGGGTCAACAATGAGCAGTTCTTC
TRBD2	TRBJ2-7	NA	TRBV6-6	CASRLVAGNSYEQYF	TGTGCCAGCAGGCTTGTAGCGGGTAACTCCTACGAGCAGTACTTC
NA	TRBJ2-3	NA	TRBV18	CASSTPGSLGADTQYF	TGTGCCAGCTCCACCCCGGGAAGTCTCGGCGCGGATACGCAGTATTTT
NA	TRBJ2-7	NA	TRBV10-3	CAISPTRGGTYEQYF	TGTGCCATCAGTCCCACAAGGGGCGGAACCTACGAGCAGTACTTC
NA	TRBJ2-2	NA	TRBV10-2	CASSEAWTAPGLDTGELFF	TGCGCCAGCAGTGAAGCATGGACAGCCCCAGGGTTGGACACCGGGGAGCTGTTTTTT
TRBD2	TRBJ2-7	NA	TRBV5-1	CASRWTSGTYEQYF	TGCGCCAGCAGATGGACTAGCGGAACCTACGAGCAGTACTTC
NA	TRBJ2-2	NA	TRBV27	CASRDRNTGELFF	TGTGCCAGCAGGGACAGGAACACCGGGGAGCTGTTTTTT
TRBD1	TRBJ1-5	NA	TRBV18	CASSPGTGEGSNQPQHF	TGTGCCAGCTCACCAGGGACAGGGGAGGGTTCAAATCAGCCCCAGCATTTT
NA	TRBJ2-2	NA	TRBV10-1	CASSETSRANTGELFF	TGCGCCAGCAGCGAAACTAGTCGGGCGAACACCGGGGAGCTGTTTTTT
NA	TRBJ2-3	once	TRBV7-3	CASSPGLSTDTQYF	TGTGCCAGCAGCCCCGGACTCAGCACAGATACGCAGTATTTT
NA	TRBJ1-1	NA	TRBV2	CASSQGYETEAFF	TGTGCCAGCAGCCAGGGTTATGAAACTGAAGCTTTCTTT
NA	TRBJ1-2	few	TRBV5-1	CASSLALGGTMDYTF	TGCGCCAGCAGCTTGGCTCTCGGGGGGACCATGGACTACACCTTC
NA	TRBJ1-1	few	TRBV6-6	CASSQPSGTLDEAFF	TGTGCCAGCAGTCAACCATCCGGGACATTGGATGAAGCTTTCTTT
TRBD1	TRBJ2-7	NA	TRBV6-1	CAGSLDRVHVEQYF	TGTGCCGGGAGCCTGGACAGGGTCCACGTCGAGCAGTACTTC
TRBD2	TRBJ2-7	NA	TRBV6-5	CASSYGLANDEQYF	TGTGCCAGCAGTTACGGACTAGCGAACGACGAGCAGTACTTC
TRBD1	TRBJ2-5	NA	TRBV27	CASSFSRDREETQYF	TGTGCCAGCAGTTTTAGCCGGGACAGGGAAGAGACCCAGTACTTC
NA	TRBJ2-1	NA	TRBV10-3	CAISEGEGLGVGLGEQFF	TGTGCCATCAGTGAAGGGGAAGGTCTGGGTGTAGGTCTAGGTGAGCAGTTCTTC
NA	TRBJ1-5	NA	TRBV19	CASSITGLFAQPQHF	TGTGCCAGTAGCATCACAGGGTTATTTGCTCAGCCCCAGCATTTT
NA	TRBJ2-1	NA	TRBV7-2	CASSLVLPSSYNEQFF	TGTGCCAGCAGCTTAGTATTGCCGAGCTCCTACAATGAGCAGTTCTTC
NA	TRBJ2-7	NA	TRBV27	CASSFLPRTTGEQYF	TGTGCCAGCAGTTTTTTGCCGAGGACTACTGGAGAGCAGTACTTC
NA	TRBJ2-3	NA	TRBV5-6	CASSSTSTDTQYF	TGTGCCAGCAGCTCCACTAGCACAGATACGCAGTATTTT
NA	TRBJ2-7	NA	TRBV5-4	CASSLAGNPYEQYF	TGTGCCAGCAGCTTGGCCGGTAATCCCTACGAGCAGTACTTC
TRBD2	TRBJ2-7	few	TRBV28	CASSLHGSGSYEQYF	TGTGCCAGCAGTCTGCATGGTAGCGGGAGCTACGAGCAGTACTTC
TRBD2	TRBJ2-1	NA	TRBV11-2	CASSLASGTSGDNEQFF	TGTGCCAGCAGCTTAGCGAGCGGGACTAGCGGGGACAATGAGCAGTTCTTC
NA	TRBJ1-4	NA	TRBV30	CAWRGGGRLEEKLFF	TGTGCCTGGCGAGGGGGGGGACGACTAGAGGAAAAACTGTTTTTT
NA	TRBJ2-2	once	TRBV7-2	CASRRSGNTGELFF	TGTGCCAGCAGAAGGTCGGGGAACACCGGGGAGCTGTTTTTT
NA	TRBJ2-7	once	TRBV4-1	CASSQDIDGATGPVGYEQYF	TGCGCCAGCAGCCAAGATATCGACGGCGCGACAGGCCCGGTCGGCTACGAGCAGTACTTC
NA	TRBJ2-7	few	TRBV2	CASKSTGSSYEQYF	TGTGCCAGCAAAAGTACTGGGAGCTCCTACGAGCAGTACTTC
NA	TRBJ1-1	NA	TRBV7-2	CASSLEGGTEAFF	TGTGCCAGCAGCTTAGAAGGGGGCACTGAAGCTTTCTTT
NA	TRBJ1-1	few	TRBV18	CASSRTTGKEGAFF	TGTGCCAGCTCACGAACTACAGGGAAAGAGGGAGCTTTCTTT
TRBD1	TRBJ2-2	NA	TRBV10-3	CAISELGQVNTGELFF	TGTGCCATCAGTGAGTTAGGACAGGTGAACACCGGGGAGCTGTTTTTT
TRBD1	TRBJ2-7	NA	TRBV19	CASSIGTGGYEQYF	TGTGCCAGTAGTATCGGGACAGGGGGCTACGAGCAGTACTTC
NA	TRBJ1-2	once	TRBV9	CASSVSEAVYGYTF	TGTGCCAGCAGCGTATCAGAGGCCGTCTATGGCTACACCTTC
TRBD1	TRBJ2-4	NA	TRBV29-1	CSAVTGEILAKNIQYF	TGCAGCGCTGTGACAGGGGAGATACTAGCCAAAAACATTCAGTACTTC
NA	TRBJ2-2	NA	TRBV11-3	CASSLGRDITGELFF	TGTGCCAGCAGCTTAGGCAGGGACATTACCGGGGAGCTGTTTTTT
NA	TRBJ1-1	NA	TRBV10-1	CASGQGGGTEAFF	TGCGCCAGCGGGCAGGGAGGGGGCACTGAAGCTTTCTTT
TRBD1	TRBJ1-2	NA	TRBV7-2	CASSLGPGTVDGYTF	TGTGCCAGCAGCTTAGGCCCCGGGACAGTAGATGGCTACACCTTC
TRBD2	TRBJ2-7	NA	TRBV15	CATSRPGLAGYEQYF	TGTGCCACCAGCAGGCCGGGACTAGCGGGTTACGAGCAGTACTTC